This TCR beta chain was identified in a study of blood T cells in healthy people across ages. Points from the study as a whole: It was the long-lived donors that had more naive CD4+ cells and higher diversity than aged donors.

Peripheral blood samples of 9 to 10 milliliters were drawn from each donor. With regard to this clonotype: The antigen is unknown.

A sample-barcoded 5' primer and a J-beta primer mix were used in a second PCR of about 6 to 11 cycles. TCRdb recomputed calls from the 5' RACE reads with MiXCR, one row per CDR3 protein. Among about 1,000,000 distinct CDR3 sequences listed, over 35% were seen once. Germline V gene data show CDR1 as MNHEY and CDR2 as SVGAGI. The CDR3 is made up of 11 amino acids. The germline V and J ends were trimmed by 10 bases and 8 bases, with 12 bases remaining between them. The clonotype originates from a woman aged 60-70 years in good health. The sequencing sample was made of blood. The chain employs TRBV6-5 and TRBJ2-1, with D hard to call. The CDR3 nucleotides read TGTGCCAACAGCCAGTTAGATGAGCAGTTCTTC. Its protein is CANSQLDEQFF.